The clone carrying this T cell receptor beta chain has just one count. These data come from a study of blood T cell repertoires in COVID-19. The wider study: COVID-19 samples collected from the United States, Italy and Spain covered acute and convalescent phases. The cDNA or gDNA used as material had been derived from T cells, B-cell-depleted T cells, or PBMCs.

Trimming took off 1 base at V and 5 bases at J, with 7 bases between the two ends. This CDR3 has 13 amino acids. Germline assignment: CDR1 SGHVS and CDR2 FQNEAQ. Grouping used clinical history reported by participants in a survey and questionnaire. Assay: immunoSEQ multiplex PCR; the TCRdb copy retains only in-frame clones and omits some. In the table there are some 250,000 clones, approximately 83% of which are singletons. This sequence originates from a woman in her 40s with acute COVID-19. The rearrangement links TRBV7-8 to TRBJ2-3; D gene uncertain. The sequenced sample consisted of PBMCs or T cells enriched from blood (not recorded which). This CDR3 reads CASSLDRIDTQYF. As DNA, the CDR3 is TGTGCCAGCAGCTTAGACAGAATAGATACGCAGTATTTT. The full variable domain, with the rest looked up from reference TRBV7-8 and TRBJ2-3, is GAGVSQSPRYKVAKRGQDVALRCDPISGHVSLFWYQQALGQGPEFLTYFQNEAQLDKSGLPSDRFFAERPEGSVSTLKIQRTQQEDSAVYLCASSLDRIDTQYFGPGTRLTVL.